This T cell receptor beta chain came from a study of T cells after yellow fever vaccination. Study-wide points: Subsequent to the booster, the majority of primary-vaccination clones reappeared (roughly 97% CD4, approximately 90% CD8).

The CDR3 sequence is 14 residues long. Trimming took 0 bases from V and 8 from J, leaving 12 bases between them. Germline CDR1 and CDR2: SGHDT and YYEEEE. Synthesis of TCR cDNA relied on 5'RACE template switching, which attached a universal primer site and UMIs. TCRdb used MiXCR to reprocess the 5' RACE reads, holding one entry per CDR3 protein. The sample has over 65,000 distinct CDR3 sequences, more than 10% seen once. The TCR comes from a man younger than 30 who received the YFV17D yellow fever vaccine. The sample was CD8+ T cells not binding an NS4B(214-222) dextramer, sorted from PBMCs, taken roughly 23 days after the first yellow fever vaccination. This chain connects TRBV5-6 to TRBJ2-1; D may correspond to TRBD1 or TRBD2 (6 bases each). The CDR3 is CASSLGPGAHEQFF. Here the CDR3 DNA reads TGTGCCAGCAGCTTGGGGCCGGGGGCCCATGAGCAGTTCTTC.